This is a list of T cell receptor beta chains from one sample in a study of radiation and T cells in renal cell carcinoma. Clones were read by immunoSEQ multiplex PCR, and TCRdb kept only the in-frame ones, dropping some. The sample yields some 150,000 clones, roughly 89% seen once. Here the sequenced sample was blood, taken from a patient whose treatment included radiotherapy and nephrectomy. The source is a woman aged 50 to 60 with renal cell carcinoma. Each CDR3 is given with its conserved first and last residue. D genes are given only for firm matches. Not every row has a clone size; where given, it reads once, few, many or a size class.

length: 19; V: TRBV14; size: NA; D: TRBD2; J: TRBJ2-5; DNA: TGTGCCAGCAGCCAAGATAGCCTAGGACTAGCGGGGAGACAAGAGACCCAGTACTTC; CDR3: CASSQDSLGLAGRQETQYF
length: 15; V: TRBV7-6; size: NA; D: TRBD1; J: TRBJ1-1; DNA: TGTGCCAGCAGCTTAGCGGGGACAGGGGACACTGAAGCTTTCTTT; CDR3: CASSLAGTGDTEAFF
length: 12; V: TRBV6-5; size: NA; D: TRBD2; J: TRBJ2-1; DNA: TGTGCCAGCACAACTATAGCGGGGACGCAGTTCTTC; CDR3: CASTTIAGTQFF
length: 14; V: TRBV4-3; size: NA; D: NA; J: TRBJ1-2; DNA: TGCGCCAGCAGCCAAGACTCAGCTACCTATGGCTACACCTTC; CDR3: CASSQDSATYGYTF
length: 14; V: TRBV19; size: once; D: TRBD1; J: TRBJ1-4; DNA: TGTGCCAGTAGTATGGACAGGGCGAGTGAAAAACTGTTTTTT; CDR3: CASSMDRASEKLFF
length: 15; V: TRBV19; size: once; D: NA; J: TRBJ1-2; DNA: TGTGCCAGTAGTATAGTCCTCCGGGAACCGGAGGGCTACACCTTC; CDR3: CASSIVLREPEGYTF
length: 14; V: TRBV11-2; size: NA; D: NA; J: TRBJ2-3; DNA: TGTGCCAGCAGCTTCAAAGGTGGCTCAGATACGCAGTATTTT; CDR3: CASSFKGGSDTQYF
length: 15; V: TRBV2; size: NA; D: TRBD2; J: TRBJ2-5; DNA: TGTGCCAGCGGCTCGGGGGGGGAGGCATATGAGACCCAGTACTTC; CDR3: CASGSGGEAYETQYF
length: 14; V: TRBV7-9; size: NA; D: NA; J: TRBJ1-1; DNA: TGTGCCAGCAGCCCCGCGGGGGCGAGCACTGAAGCTTTCTTT; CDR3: CASSPAGASTEAFF
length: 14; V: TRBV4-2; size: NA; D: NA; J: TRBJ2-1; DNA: TGTGCCAGCAGCCAAGAGGCCGGCGGGTGGAAGCAGTTCTTC; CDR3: CASSQEAGGWKQFF
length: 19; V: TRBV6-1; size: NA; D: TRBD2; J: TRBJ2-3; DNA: TGTGCCAGCAGTGAAGACCTAGCGGGGGGCGTAGTCCCCACAGATACGCAGTATTTT; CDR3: CASSEDLAGGVVPTDTQYF
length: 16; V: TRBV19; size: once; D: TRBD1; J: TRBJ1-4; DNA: TGTGCCAGTAGTATACCTACAGGGGCAACTAATGAAAAACTGTTTTTT; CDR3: CASSIPTGATNEKLFF
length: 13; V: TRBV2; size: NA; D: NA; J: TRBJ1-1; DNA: TGTGCCAGCAGTCGGGACGCAAACACTGAAGCTTTCTTT; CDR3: CASSRDANTEAFF
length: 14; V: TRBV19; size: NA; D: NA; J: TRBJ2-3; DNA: TGTGCCAGTAGTCTGCAGGGTCATACAGATACGCAGTATTTT; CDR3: CASSLQGHTDTQYF
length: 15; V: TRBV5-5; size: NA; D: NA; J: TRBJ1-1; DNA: TGTGCCAGCAGCTGGAGGCCGGGGGCCGGGACTGAAGCTTTCTTT; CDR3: CASSWRPGAGTEAFF
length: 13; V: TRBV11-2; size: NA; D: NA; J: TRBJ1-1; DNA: TGTGCCAGCAGCTTAGAACGGAACACTGAAGCTTTCTTT; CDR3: CASSLERNTEAFF
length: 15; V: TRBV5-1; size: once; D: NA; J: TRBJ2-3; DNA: TGCGCCAGCAGCTCGGGTGGCGGGGCTGCGGATACGCAGTATTTT; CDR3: CASSSGGGAADTQYF
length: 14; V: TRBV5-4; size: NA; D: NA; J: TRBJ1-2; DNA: TGTGCCAGCAGCTTGTGGAATCCTAACTATGGCTACACCTTC; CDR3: CASSLWNPNYGYTF
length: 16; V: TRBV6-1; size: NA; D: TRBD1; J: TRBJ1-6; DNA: TGTGCCAGCAGTGAAGTGGGGACAGGGGCTGATTCACCCCTCCACTTT; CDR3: CASSEVGTGADSPLHF
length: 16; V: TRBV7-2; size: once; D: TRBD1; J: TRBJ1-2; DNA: TGTGCCAGCAGCTTAGCAAGCGGACAGGGGGACTATGGCTACACCTTC; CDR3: CASSLASGQGDYGYTF
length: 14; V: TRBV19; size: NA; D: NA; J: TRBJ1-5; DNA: TGTGCCAGTAGTGCCCAGACTATCAATCAGCCCCAGCATTTT; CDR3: CASSAQTINQPQHF
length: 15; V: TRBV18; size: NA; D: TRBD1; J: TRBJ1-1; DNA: TGTGCCAGCTCACCGTCGCAGGGGGCCGTGACTGAAGCTTTCTTT; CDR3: CASSPSQGAVTEAFF
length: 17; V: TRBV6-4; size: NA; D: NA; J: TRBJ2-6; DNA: TGTGCCAGCAGCGTAGTGGGGGGCGCAGCTGGGGCCAACGTCCTGACTTTC; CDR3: CASSVVGGAAGANVLTF
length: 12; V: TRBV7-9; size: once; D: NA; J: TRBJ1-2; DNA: TGTGCCAGCAGCTTAATGACGGAAGGCTACACCTTC; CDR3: CASSLMTEGYTF
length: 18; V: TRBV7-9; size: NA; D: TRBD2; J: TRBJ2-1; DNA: TGTGCCAGTATTTCGGGACTAGTTCCCTCTAGCTCCTACAATGAGCAGTTCTTC; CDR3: CASISGLVPSSSYNEQFF
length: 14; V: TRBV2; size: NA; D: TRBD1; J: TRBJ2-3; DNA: TGTGCCAGCAGTGAGGACAGGGGTGCAGATACGCAGTATTTT; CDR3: CASSEDRGADTQYF
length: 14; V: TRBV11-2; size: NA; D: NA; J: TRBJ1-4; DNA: TGTGCCAGCAGCTTAGATTTGGGAGGCGAAAAACTGTTTTTT; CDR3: CASSLDLGGEKLFF
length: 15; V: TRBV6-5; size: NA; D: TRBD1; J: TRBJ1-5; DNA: TGTGCCAGCCGGGGACCCGGGACAGGCAATCAGCCCCAGCATTTT; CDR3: CASRGPGTGNQPQHF
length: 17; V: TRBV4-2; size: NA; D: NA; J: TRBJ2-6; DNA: TGTGCCAGCAGCCCCCGGACCGCCCGCTCTGGGGCCAACGTCCTGACTTTC; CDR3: CASSPRTARSGANVLTF
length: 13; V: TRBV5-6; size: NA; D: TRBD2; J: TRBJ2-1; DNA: TGTGCCAGCAGCTGGACTAGCGGGGGCAAGCAGTTCTTC; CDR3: CASSWTSGGKQFF
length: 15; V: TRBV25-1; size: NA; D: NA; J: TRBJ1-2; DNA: TGTGCCAGCAGTGAATATAATAAGGGCGCAGGGGGCTACACCTTC; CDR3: CASSEYNKGAGGYTF
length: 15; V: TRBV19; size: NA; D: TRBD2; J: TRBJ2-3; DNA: TGTGCCAGTAGTCTGGGGGGGTATGGGACAGATACGCAGTATTTT; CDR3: CASSLGGYGTDTQYF
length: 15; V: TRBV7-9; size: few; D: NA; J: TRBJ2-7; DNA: TGTGCCAGCAGCTTAGAGCAGGGTTCGAAACACGAGCAGTACTTC; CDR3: CASSLEQGSKHEQYF
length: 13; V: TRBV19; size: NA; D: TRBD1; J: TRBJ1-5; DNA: TGTGCCAGTAGTTGGGACAGGGAAAGATCCCAGCATTTT; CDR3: CASSWDRERSQHF
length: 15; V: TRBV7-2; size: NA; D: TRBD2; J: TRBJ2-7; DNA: TGTGCCAGCAGCTTAGTAGCGGGGGGCTCCTACGAGCAGTACTTC; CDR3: CASSLVAGGSYEQYF
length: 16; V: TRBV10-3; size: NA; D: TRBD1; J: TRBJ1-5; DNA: TGTGCCAGCGGGACGGCTGAGACAGGGGTGAATCAGCCCCAGCATTTT; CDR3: CASGTAETGVNQPQHF
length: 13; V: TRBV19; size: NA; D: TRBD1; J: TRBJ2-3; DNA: TGTGCCAGTTGGGACAGAAGCACAGATACGCAGTATTTT; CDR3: CASWDRSTDTQYF